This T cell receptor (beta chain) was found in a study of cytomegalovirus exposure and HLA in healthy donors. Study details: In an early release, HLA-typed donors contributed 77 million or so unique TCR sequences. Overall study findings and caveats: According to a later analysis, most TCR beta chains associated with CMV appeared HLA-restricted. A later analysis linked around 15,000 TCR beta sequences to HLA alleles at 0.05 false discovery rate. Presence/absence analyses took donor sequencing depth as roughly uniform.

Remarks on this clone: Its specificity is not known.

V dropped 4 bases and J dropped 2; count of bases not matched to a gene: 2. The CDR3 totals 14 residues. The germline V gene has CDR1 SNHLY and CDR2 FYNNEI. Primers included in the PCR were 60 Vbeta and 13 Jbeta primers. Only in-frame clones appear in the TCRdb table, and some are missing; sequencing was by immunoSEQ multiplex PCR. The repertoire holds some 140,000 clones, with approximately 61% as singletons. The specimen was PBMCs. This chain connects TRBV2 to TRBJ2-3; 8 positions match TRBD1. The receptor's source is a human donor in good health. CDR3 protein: CASSAGQDTDTQYF. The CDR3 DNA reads TGTGCCAGCAGTGCGGGACAGGACACAGATACGCAGTATTTT.